This is a list of T cell receptor beta chains from one sample in a study of T cells in Graves' hyperthyroidism and ophthalmopathy. One entry per CDR3 protein results from TCRdb running MiXCR on the multiplex PCR reads. The table lists roughly 570,000 distinct CDR3 sequences, around 45% of them singletons, with around 8% in the top ten. The specimen was peripheral blood or thyroid tissue (not recorded which). Every receptor here comes from a woman aged 18-35 years with Graves' hyperthyroidism. Each CDR3 is given with its conserved first and last residue. A D gene is named only where the DNA matches it firmly. Rows give clone size only sometimes, using once, few, many, or a class for an expanded clone.

d_call,clone_size,v_call,j_call,cdr3_nt,cdr3_aa
TRBD1,many,TRBV2,TRBJ1-6,TGTGCCGGCAGGACAGGTTCCTATAATTCACCCCTCCACTTT,CAGRTGSYNSPLHF
NA,NA,TRBV7-6,TRBJ1-1,TGTGCCAGCAGCCTAGACTTCCAGGGGCCTGAAGCTTTCTTT,CASSLDFQGPEAFF
TRBD1,NA,TRBV15,TRBJ1-1,TGTGCCACCAGCAGATCAGGGACAGTGAACACTGAAGCTTTCTTT,CATSRSGTVNTEAFF
NA,few,TRBV4-1,TRBJ2-2,TGCGCCAGCAGCCAAGAGTACGGATTCTACACCGGGGAGCTGTTTTTT,CASSQEYGFYTGELFF
NA,many,TRBV6-5,TRBJ2-5,TGTGCCAGCAGACTTATCACCCAAGAGACCCAGTACTTC,CASRLITQETQYF
TRBD2,NA,TRBV20-1,TRBJ2-2,TGCAGTGCTAGAGATCTTTACCCCGGGGGTAGCGGGAGGAAGGACACCGGGGAGCTGTTTTTT,CSARDLYPGGSGRKDTGELFF
NA,many,TRBV20-1,TRBJ2-7,TGCAGTGCTAGTTACACAGAAGACTACGAGCAGTACTTC,CSASYTEDYEQYF
NA,NA,TRBV7-8,TRBJ1-2,TGTGCCAGCAGCTTAGACGCCGTGACATCTAACTATGGCTACACCTTC,CASSLDAVTSNYGYTF
NA,few,TRBV20-1,TRBJ2-3,TGCAGTGCTAGAGACAACAGGGGCACAGATACGCAGTATTTT,CSARDNRGTDTQYF
NA,NA,TRBV29-1,TRBJ2-5,TGCAGCGTTGCTTACAGCCTTCAAGAGACCCAGTACTTC,CSVAYSLQETQYF
NA,many,TRBV15,TRBJ1-1,TGTGCCACCAGCAGAGCACAGGGAGGGACTGAAGCTTTCTTT,CATSRAQGGTEAFF
TRBD2,many,TRBV7-9,TRBJ2-7,TGTGCCAGCGTGGACGGGAGGGCCTCCTACGAGCAGTACTTC,CASVDGRASYEQYF
TRBD1,many,TRBV20-1,TRBJ2-2,TGCAGTGCACAGCCGAGGACAGGGGCGAACACCGGGGAGCTGTTTTTT,CSAQPRTGANTGELFF
TRBD1,once,TRBV12-3/TRBV12-4,TRBJ1-4,TGTGCCAGCACCTTGGGACAGGGACTAGAAAGACTGTTTTTT,CASTLGQGLERLFF
NA,NA,TRBV20-1,TRBJ1-3,TGCAGTGCTAGAGATCTCATGCCGGGCCCGAACACCATATATTTT,CSARDLMPGPNTIYF
NA,few,TRBV10-2,TRBJ1-1,TGCGCCAGCAGTGAGTACACTGAAGCTTTCTTT,CASSEYTEAFF
NA,NA,TRBV5-1,TRBJ2-7,TGCGCCAGCAGCTTGGGCCATGGGGCTAAGCAGTACTTC,CASSLGHGAKQYF
NA,NA,TRBV7-2,TRBJ2-5,TGTGCCAGCCAACACTCCCGGCGAGAGACCCAGTACTTC,CASQHSRRETQYF
NA,NA,TRBV7-9,TRBJ2-4,TGCGCCAGCAGCCGGGACAAAAACATTCAGTACTTC,CASSRDKNIQYF
NA,NA,TRBV30,TRBJ2-5,TGTGCCTGGAGTGGCTCGCAAGAGACCCAGTACTTC,CAWSGSQETQYF
TRBD2,many,TRBV20-1,TRBJ2-5,TGCAGTGCTAGGGGACTAGCGGAAGAGACCCAGTACTTC,CSARGLAEETQYF
NA,many,TRBV11-2,TRBJ2-5,TGTGCCAGCAGCTTGGCGGGGAACCAAGAGACCCAGTACTTC,CASSLAGNQETQYF
NA,NA,TRBV20-1,TRBJ2-7,TGCAGTGCTAGAGTGGGACAGCAGTACTTC,CSARVGQQYF
NA,NA,TRBV20-1,TRBJ2-7,TGCAGTGCTAGTTACAGGGGAGGTTCCTACGAGCAGTACTTC,CSASYRGGSYEQYF
NA,NA,TRBV2,TRBJ1-2,TGTGCCAGCAGTGAAACTAGGGGACGGGATTATGGCTACACCTTC,CASSETRGRDYGYTF
TRBD1,NA,TRBV7-9,TRBJ1-2,TGTGCCAGCAGCATACTAGCGGGACAGGGTTATTCGCATGGCTACACCTTC,CASSILAGQGYSHGYTF
NA,many,TRBV11-2,TRBJ1-1,TGTGTCAGCAGCTTGAAGAGGAACACTGAAGCTTTCTTT,CVSSLKRNTEAFF
NA,NA,TRBV10-1,TRBJ2-3,TGCGCCAGCAGCTTGGATCTGCCAGATACGCAGTATTTT,CASSLDLPDTQYF
NA,NA,TRBV2,TRBJ1-1,TGTGCTAGAGAGGACAGGAACACTGAAGCTTTCTTT,CAREDRNTEAFF
NA,many,TRBV5-1,TRBJ2-7,TGCGCCAGCAGCTTAGTGGGAGGAGTGGCCTACGAGCAGTACTTC,CASSLVGGVAYEQYF
NA,once,TRBV7-6,TRBJ1-2,TGTGCCAGCAGCCCCACTCCGAACTATGGCCACACCTTC,CASSPTPNYGHTF
TRBD1,many,TRBV29-1,TRBJ1-4,TGCAGCGTTCAAGAGGGGGCGACAGGGCGTGAAAAACTGTTTTTT,CSVQEGATGREKLFF
TRBD2,NA,TRBV7-4,TRBJ2-7,TGTGCCAGCAGCTTAGCGGGTTGGACTAGCGGGAGTCGCGAGCAGTACTTC,CASSLAGWTSGSREQYF
NA,few,TRBV15,TRBJ2-1,TGTGCCACCAGCAACCCATGGAATGAGCAGTTCTTC,CATSNPWNEQFF
NA,few,TRBV7-9,TRBJ2-1,TGTGCCAGCAGCCACAGGGAAAGCTCCTACAATGAGCAGTTCTTC,CASSHRESSYNEQFF
NA,many,TRBV6-6,TRBJ1-1,TGTGCCAGCAGCCAACAGAACATGAACACTGAAGCTTTCTTT,CASSQQNMNTEAFF
TRBD2,NA,TRBV6-1,TRBJ2-7,TGTGCCAGCAGTGAAGCGCGAGGACTAGCGGGAGCTGGGGAGCAGTACTTC,CASSEARGLAGAGEQYF
NA,NA,TRBV7-2,TRBJ2-3,TGTGCCAGCAGCTCCGATTGGGGGAGCACAGATACGCAGTATTTT,CASSSDWGSTDTQYF
NA,many,TRBV12-3/TRBV12-4,TRBJ1-1,TGTGCCAGCAGTTTAGATGGGGGGCTGCCGCCTTCGAACACTGAAGCTTTCTTT,CASSLDGGLPPSNTEAFF
TRBD1,many,TRBV12-3/TRBV12-4,TRBJ1-4,TGTGCCAGCAGTTTGGACAGGGGGCGGGAAAAACTGTTTTTT,CASSLDRGREKLFF
NA,many,TRBV5-1,TRBJ1-4,TGCGCCAGCAGCTTGGTAGTGGGTCAGAAGGAAAAACTGTTTTTT,CASSLVVGQKEKLFF
NA,NA,TRBV24-1,TRBJ1-2,TGTGCCACCAGTGAAGGAGGGGTAGATGGCTACACCTTC,CATSEGGVDGYTF
TRBD2,NA,TRBV7-2,TRBJ2-2,TGTGCCAGCAGCTTGGGGGGGGAGTTAAACACCGGGGAGCTGTTTTTT,CASSLGGELNTGELFF
NA,few,TRBV6-8,TRBJ1-5,TGTGCCAGCAGCTCTAGACAGGTGGAAAATCAGCCCCAGCATTTT,CASSSRQVENQPQHF
NA,many,TRBV7-2,TRBJ1-2,TGTGCCAGCAGGTCGACAGCTAACTATGGCTACACCTTC,CASRSTANYGYTF
NA,many,TRBV10-2,TRBJ2-5,TGCGCCAGCAGTGAGTTCGAGACCCAGTACTTC,CASSEFETQYF
NA,NA,TRBV7-9,TRBJ2-7,TGTGCCAGCAGCTCCCGTGCCGGGTCCGACGAGCAGTACTTC,CASSSRAGSDEQYF
NA,many,TRBV16,TRBJ1-2,TGTGCCAGCAAGTTGGCTGACTATGGCTACACCTTC,CASKLADYGYTF
TRBD2,few,TRBV20-1,TRBJ2-3,TGCAGTGCTAGAGTGGGGACTAGCGTAGGGATAGAGTATTTT,CSARVGTSVGIEYF
NA,few,TRBV20-1,TRBJ2-7,NA,CCASSSGREQYF
NA,many,TRBV12-3/TRBV12-4,TRBJ2-7,TGTGCCAGCAGTTTCAAGTTAGTCCCCTACGAGCAGTACTTC,CASSFKLVPYEQYF